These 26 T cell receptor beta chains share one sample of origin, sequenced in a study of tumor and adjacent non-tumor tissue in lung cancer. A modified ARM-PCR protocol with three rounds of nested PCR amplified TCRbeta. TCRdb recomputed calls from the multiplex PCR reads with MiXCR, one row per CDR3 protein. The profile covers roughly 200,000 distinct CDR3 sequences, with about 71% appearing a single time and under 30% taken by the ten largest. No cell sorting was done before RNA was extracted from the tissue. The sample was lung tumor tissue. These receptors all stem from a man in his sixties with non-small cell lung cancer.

The chain's CDR3 is CSASNLRTSRLNEQFF. CDR3 DNA: TGCAGTGCTAGCAACCTGAGGACTAGCCGACTCAATGAGCAGTTCTTC. The rearrangement joins TRBV20-1 to TRBJ2-1, with TRBD2 matching 8 bases. From germline, CDR1 is DFQATT and CDR2 SNEGSKA (reference sequence). V lost 3 bases to trimming and J lost 6 bases; unmatched junction nucleotides: 13. The CDR3 is made up of 16 amino acids.

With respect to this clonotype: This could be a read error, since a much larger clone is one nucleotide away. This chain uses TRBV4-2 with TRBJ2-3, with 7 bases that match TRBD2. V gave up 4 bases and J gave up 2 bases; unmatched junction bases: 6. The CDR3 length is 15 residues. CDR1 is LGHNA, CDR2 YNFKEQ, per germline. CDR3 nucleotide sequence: TGTGCCAGCAGCCCTTCTAGCGGCCTCACAGATACGCAGTATTTT. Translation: CASSPSSGLTDTQYF.

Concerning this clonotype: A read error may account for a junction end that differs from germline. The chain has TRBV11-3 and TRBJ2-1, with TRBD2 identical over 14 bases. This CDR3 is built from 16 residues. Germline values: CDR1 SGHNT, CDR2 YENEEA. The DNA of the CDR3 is TGTGCCAGGAGCTTAGATGTGACTAGCGGGAGGGAGAAGCAGTTCTTC. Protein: CARSLDVTSGREKQFF.

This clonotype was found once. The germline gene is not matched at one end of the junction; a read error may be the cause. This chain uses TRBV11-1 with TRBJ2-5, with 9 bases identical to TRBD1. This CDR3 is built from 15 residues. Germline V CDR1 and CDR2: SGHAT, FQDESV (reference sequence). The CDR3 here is CSSSPFDRGKETQYF. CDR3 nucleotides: TGTTCCAGCAGCCCCTTCGACAGGGGGAAGGAGACCCAGTACTTC.

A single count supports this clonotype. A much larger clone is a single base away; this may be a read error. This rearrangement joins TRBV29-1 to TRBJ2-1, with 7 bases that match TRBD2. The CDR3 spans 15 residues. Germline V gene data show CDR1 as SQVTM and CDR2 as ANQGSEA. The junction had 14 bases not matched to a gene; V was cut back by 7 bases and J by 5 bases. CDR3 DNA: TGCAGCGCCCGGGGACTACCGGGAGGCCACAATGAGCAGTTCTTC. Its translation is CSARGLPGGHNEQFF.

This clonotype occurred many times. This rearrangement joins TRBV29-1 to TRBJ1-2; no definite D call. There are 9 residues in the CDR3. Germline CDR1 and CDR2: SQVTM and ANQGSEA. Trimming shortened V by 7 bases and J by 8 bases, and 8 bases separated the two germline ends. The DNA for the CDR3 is TGCAGCGCCTTAGAAGGCTACACCTTC. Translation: CSALEGYTF.

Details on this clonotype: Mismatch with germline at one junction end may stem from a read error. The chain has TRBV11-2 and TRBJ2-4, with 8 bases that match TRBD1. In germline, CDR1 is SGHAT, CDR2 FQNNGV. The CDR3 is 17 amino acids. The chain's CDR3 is CASSLGETGAAKNIQYF. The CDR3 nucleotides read TGTGCCAGTAGCTTAGGGGAGACAGGGGCTGCCAAAAACATTCAGTACTTC.

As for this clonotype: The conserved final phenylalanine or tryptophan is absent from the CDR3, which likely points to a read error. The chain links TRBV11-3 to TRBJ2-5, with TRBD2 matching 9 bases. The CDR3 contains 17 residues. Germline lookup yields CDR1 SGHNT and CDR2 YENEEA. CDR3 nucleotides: TGTGCCAGCAACTTAGGGTTCAGCGGGGGGTCCCAAGAGACCCAGTACCTC. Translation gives CASNLGFSGGSQETQYL.

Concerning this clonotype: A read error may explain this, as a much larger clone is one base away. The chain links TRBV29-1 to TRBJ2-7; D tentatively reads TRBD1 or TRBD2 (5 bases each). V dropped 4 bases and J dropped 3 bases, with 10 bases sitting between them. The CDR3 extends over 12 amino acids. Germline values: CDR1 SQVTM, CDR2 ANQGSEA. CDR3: CSVARGGYEQYF. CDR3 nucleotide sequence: TGCAGCGTTGCTCGGGGCGGCTACGAGCAGTACTTC.

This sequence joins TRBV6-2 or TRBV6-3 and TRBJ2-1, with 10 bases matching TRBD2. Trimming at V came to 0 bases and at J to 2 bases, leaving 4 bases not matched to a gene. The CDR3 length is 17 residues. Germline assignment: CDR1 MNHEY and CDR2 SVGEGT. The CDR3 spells CASSYSLAGATYNEQFF. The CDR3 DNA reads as TGTGCCAGCAGTTACTCTCTAGCGGGAGCTACCTACAATGAGCAGTTCTTC.

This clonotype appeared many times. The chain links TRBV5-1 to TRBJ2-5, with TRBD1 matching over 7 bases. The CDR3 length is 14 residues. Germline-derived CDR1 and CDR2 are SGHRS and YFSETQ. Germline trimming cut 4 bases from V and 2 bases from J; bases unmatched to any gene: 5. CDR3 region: CASSVGQSQETQYF. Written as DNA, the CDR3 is TGCGCCAGCAGCGTGGGACAGTCGCAAGAGACCCAGTACTTC.

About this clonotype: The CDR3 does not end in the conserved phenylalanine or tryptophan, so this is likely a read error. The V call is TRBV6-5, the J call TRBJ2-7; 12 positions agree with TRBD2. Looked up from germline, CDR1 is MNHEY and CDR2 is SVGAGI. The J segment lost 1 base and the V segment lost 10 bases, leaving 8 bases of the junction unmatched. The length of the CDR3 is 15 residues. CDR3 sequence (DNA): TGTGCCAACAGCCCCGGACTAGCGGGGTCCTACGAGCAGTACTTA. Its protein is CANSPGLAGSYEQYL.

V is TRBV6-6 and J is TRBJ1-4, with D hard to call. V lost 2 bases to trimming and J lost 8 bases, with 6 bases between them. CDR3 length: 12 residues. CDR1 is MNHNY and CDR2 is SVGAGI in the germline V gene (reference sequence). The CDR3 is CASSYGREKLFF. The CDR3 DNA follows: TGTGCCAGCAGTTACGGGCGGGAAAAACTGTTTTTT.

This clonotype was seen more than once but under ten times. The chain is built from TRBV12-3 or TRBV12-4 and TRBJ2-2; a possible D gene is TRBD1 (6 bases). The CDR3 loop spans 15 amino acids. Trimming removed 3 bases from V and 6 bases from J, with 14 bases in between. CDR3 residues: CASSFPGVGAGELFF. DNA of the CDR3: TGTGCCAGCAGTTTCCCAGGGGTCGGGGCCGGGGAGCTGTTTTTT.

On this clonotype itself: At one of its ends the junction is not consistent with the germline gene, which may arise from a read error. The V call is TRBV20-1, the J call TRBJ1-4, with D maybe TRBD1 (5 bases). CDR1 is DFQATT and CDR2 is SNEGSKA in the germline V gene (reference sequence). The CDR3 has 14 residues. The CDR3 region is CSASGGRSNEKVFF. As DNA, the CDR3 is TGCAGTGCTAGTGGGGGTCGGAGTAATGAAAAAGTGTTTTTT.

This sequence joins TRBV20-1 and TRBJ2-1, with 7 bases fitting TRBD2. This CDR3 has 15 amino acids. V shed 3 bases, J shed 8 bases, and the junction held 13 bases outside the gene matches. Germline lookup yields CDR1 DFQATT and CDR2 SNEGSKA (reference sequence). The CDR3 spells CSASEPTRGRDEQFF. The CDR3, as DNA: TGCAGTGCTAGTGAACCCACTAGAGGGAGGGATGAGCAGTTCTTC.

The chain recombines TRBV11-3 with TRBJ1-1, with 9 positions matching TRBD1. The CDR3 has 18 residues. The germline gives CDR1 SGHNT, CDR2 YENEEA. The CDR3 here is CVNSTRTGENFMNTEAFF. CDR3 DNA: TGTGTCAACAGCACGCGGACAGGGGAAAACTTCATGAACACTGAAGCTTTCTTT.

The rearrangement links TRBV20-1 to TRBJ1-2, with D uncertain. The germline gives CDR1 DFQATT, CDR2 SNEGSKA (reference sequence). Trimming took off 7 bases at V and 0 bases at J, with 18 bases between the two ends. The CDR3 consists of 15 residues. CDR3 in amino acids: CSVETGRTANYGYTF. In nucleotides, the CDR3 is TGCAGTGTAGAGACGGGCAGGACTGCTAACTATGGCTACACCTTC.

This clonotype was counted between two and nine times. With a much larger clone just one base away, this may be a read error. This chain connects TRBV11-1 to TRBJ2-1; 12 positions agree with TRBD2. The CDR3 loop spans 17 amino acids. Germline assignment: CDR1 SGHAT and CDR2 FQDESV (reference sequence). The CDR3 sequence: CAGSLETSGSSYNEQFF. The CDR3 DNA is TGTGCCGGCAGCTTAGAGACTAGCGGGAGCTCCTACAATGAGCAGTTCTTC.

The CDR3 loop reads CASSSRGEVGYRARELFF. CDR3 coding DNA: TGTGCCAGCAGCTCCCGGGGAGAGGTAGGATACAGAGCCAGGGAGCTGTTTTTT. V gene TRBV11-3 combines with J gene TRBJ2-2, with D maybe TRBD2 (5 bases). Trimming took 4 bases from V and 9 from J, leaving 27 bases between them. The length of the CDR3 is 18 residues. From germline, CDR1 is SGHNT and CDR2 YENEEA. Looking up the rest from reference TRBV11-3 and TRBJ2-2 gives the full variable domain: EAGVVQSPRYKIIEKKQPVAFWCNPISGHNTLYWYLQNLGQGPELLIRYENEEAVDDSQLPKDRFSAERLKGVDSTLKIQPAELGDSAVYLCASSSRGEVGYRARELFFGEGSRLTVL.

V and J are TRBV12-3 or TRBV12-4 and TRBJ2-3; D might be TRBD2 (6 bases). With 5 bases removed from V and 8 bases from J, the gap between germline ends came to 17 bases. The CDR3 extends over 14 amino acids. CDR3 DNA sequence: TGTGCCAGCAGTACGACTGGGAGGTGGGGTACGCAGTATTTT. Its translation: CASSTTGRWGTQYF.

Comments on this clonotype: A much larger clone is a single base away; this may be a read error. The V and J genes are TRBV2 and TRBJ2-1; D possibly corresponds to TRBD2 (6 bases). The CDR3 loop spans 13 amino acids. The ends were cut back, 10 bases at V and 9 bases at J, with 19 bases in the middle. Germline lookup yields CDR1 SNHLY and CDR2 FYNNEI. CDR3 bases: TGTGCCAACCCCAAGGAGGGTGGCGGTGAGCAGTTCTTC. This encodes CANPKEGGGEQFF.

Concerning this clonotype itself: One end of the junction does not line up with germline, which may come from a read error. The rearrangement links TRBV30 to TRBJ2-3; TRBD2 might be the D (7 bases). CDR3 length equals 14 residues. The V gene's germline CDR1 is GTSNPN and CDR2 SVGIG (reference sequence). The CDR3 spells CSWGPGGATDTQYF. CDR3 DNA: TGTTCCTGGGGCCCGGGGGGCGCTACAGATACACAGTATTTT. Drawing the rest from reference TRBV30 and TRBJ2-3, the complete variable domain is SQTIHQWPATLVQPVGSPLSLECTVEGTSNPNLYWYRQAAGRGLQLLFYSVGIGQISSEVPQNLSASRPQDRQFILSSKKLLLSDSGFYLCSWGPGGATDTQYFGPGTRLTVL.

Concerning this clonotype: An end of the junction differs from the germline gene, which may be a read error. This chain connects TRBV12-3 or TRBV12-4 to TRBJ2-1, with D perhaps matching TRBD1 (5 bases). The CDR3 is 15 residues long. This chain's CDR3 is CASRLRQGSRNEQFF. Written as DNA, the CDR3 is TGTGCCAGCAGATTACGGCAGGGAAGTCGCAATGAACAGTTCTTC.

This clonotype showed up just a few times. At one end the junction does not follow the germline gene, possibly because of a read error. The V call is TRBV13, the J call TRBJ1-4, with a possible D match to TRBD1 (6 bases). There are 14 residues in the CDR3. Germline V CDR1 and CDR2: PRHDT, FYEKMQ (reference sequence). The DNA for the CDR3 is TGTGCCAGCAGGCTCCGGGGGCCTCATGAAAAGCTGTTTTTT. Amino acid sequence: CASRLRGPHEKLFF.

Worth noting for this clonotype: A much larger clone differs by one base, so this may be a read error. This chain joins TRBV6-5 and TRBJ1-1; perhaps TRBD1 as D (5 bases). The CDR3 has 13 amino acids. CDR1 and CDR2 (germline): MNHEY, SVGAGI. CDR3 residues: CASSYRGGTEACF. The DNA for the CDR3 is TGTGCCAGCAGTTACAGGGGAGGCACTGAAGCTTGCTTT.